Below, 29 T cell receptor beta chains from the same sample are listed, as sequenced in a study of glioma-infiltrating T cells after dendritic cell vaccination (dated by TCRdb to 2016 to 2017). Library prep was done by the immunoSEQ multiplex PCR assay. This is the immuneACCESS table as TCRdb keeps it, with only in-frame sequences that have V and J called. A part of the clones is gone; compared with another copy, unresolved V genes explain less than half, and the rest is unexplained. Within this sample are approximately 82,000 clones, with about 90% of them counted one time only. The ten top clones hold 3.2% of the sample. The sample was blood, taken before dendritic cell vaccination. All receptors come from a human donor with glioblastoma.

The chain couples TRBV5-1 to TRBJ1-4; TRBD1 aligns across 9 bases. The CDR3 spans 14 residues. Germline V gene sequence: CDR1 SGHRS, CDR2 YFSETQ. The ends lost 4 bases at V and 8 bases at J; junction bases unmatched: 6. The CDR3 nucleotides read TGCGCCAGCAGCAGGGGACAGGGAAAGGAAAAACTGTTTTTT. It yields the protein CASSRGQGKEKLFF. The whole variable domain, filled in from reference TRBV5-1 and TRBJ1-4, reads KAGVTQTPRYLIKTRGQQVTLSCSPISGHRSVSWYQQTPGQGLQFLFEYFSETQRNKGNFPGRFSGRQFSNSRSEMNVSTLELGDSALYLCASSRGQGKEKLFFGSGTQLSVL.

The V call is TRBV5-1, the J call TRBJ2-7; 9 nucleotides agree with TRBD1. Germline loops: CDR1 SGHRS, CDR2 YFSETQ. The ends lost 3 bases at V and 3 bases at J; junction bases unmatched: 4. The CDR3 length is 14 residues. CDR3 nucleotides: TGCGCCAGCAGCTGGAACAGGGGGCTCTACGAGCAGTACTTC. It translates to CASSWNRGLYEQYF.

This sequence joins TRBV6-6 and TRBJ2-7; TRBD1 might be the D (5 bases). From germline, CDR1 is MNHNY and CDR2 SVGAGI (reference sequence). The length of the CDR3 is 13 residues. Trimming stripped 6 bases from V and 3 bases from J, with 12 bases between. The CDR3 sequence is CASSPDTFYEQYF. CDR3 in DNA: TGTGCCAGCAGCCCGGACACTTTCTACGAGCAGTACTTC.

This chain uses TRBV6-5 with TRBJ2-5; 14 bases align to TRBD2. The CDR3 totals 15 residues. The V and J ends lost 5 bases and 5 bases, in that order; junction bases with no gene match: 4. CDR1 is MNHEY and CDR2 is SVGAGI in the germline V gene. In DNA, the CDR3 is TGTGCCAGCAGTAGGACTAGCGGGGGGAGGGAGACCCAGTACTTC. This encodes CASSRTSGGRETQYF.

The chain combines TRBV19 with TRBJ1-2, with TRBD1 matching over 10 bases. The CDR3 runs to 14 residues. The germline gives CDR1 LNHDA, CDR2 SQIVND (reference sequence). The trim removed 3 bases at V and 5 bases at J, leaving 3 bases unmatched. CDR3 protein: CASSIPGQGYGYTF. CDR3 in DNA: TGTGCCAGTAGTATCCCGGGACAGGGGTATGGCTACACCTTC.

The chain is built from TRBV19 and TRBJ1-2; 7 bases align to TRBD1. Germline trimming cut 3 bases from V and 4 bases from J; bases unmatched to any gene: 8. The CDR3 has 15 amino acids. Germline loops: CDR1 LNHDA, CDR2 SQIVND (reference sequence). In nucleotides, the CDR3 is TGTGCCAGTAGTATTCCAGGGGGGATCGGCTATGGCTACACCTTC. This codes for CASSIPGGIGYGYTF.

A few counts support this clone. V gene TRBV6-1 combines with J gene TRBJ2-3; 10 bases map to TRBD1. J lost 5 bases, V lost 5 bases, and 4 bases had no gene match. In germline, CDR1 is MNHNS, CDR2 SASEGT. The CDR3 sequence is 14 residues long. The CDR3 DNA reads TGTGCCAGCAGTTGGGACAGGGGACGAGATACGCAGTATTTT. Translation gives CASSWDRGRDTQYF.

The chain joins TRBV5-1 to TRBJ2-7; TRBD2 matches 13 bases. V dropped 5 bases and J dropped 4; count of bases not matched to a gene: 6. CDR3 length: 15 amino acids. CDR1 SGHRS and CDR2 YFSETQ come from the germline V gene. The CDR3 reads CASRSGTSGIYEQYF. The CDR3 region has the DNA TGCGCCAGCAGATCCGGGACTAGCGGGATTTACGAGCAGTACTTC.

The chain carries TRBV28 and TRBJ2-6; D possibly corresponds to TRBD1 (5 bases). V lost 6 bases and J lost 4, with 13 bases in between. The germline gives CDR1 MDHEN, CDR2 SYDVKM. The CDR3 is made up of 15 amino acids. The CDR3 DNA sequence: TGTGCCAGCAGCCGCCCCAGGGCGGGGGCCAACGTCCTGACTTTC. Its translation: CASSRPRAGANVLTF.

The J gene is TRBJ2-7, the V gene TRBV2, with D possibly matching TRBD2 (5 bases). Looked up from germline, CDR1 is SNHLY and CDR2 is FYNNEI. This CDR3 is built from 11 residues. V lost 5 bases and J lost 4, with 6 bases in between. The CDR3 spells CASSRGYEQYF. DNA for the CDR3: TGTGCCAGCAGTCGGGGATACGAGCAGTACTTC.

The V and J genes are TRBV10-3 and TRBJ1-4; D may be TRBD1 (6 bases). Germline assignment: CDR1 ENHRY and CDR2 SYGVKD. The CDR3 length is 13 residues. The ends were cut back, 9 bases at V and 5 bases at J, with 13 bases in the middle. Written as DNA, the CDR3 is TGTGCCATTCGGACAGAAGCGAATGAAAAACTGTTTTTT. It yields the protein CAIRTEANEKLFF.

The chain has TRBV30 and TRBJ2-7; possibly TRBD1 for D (5 bases). This CDR3 comprises 14 residues. Trimming pared 0 bases from V and 2 bases from J, leaving 11 bases between. Germline CDR1 and CDR2: GTSNPN and SVGIG (reference sequence). CDR3 sequence reads: CAWSVPKGTYEQYF. The CDR3 DNA sequence: TGTGCCTGGAGTGTACCGAAGGGGACCTACGAGCAGTACTTC.

This chain uses TRBV18 with TRBJ1-4; possibly TRBD1 for D (6 bases). The CDR3 is 13 amino acids. V lost 2 bases and J lost 7, with 8 bases in between. Germline-derived CDR1 and CDR2 are KGHSH and LQKENI. Here the CDR3 DNA reads TGTGCCAGCTCACCAGGGACAAGTGAAAAACTGTTTTTT. It translates to CASSPGTSEKLFF.

V gene TRBV18 combines with J gene TRBJ2-1; D unclear. Germline V gives CDR1 KGHSH, CDR2 LQKENI. CDR3 length equals 14 residues. Trimming took off 3 bases at V and 6 bases at J, with 12 bases between the two ends. The CDR3 region is CASSPQVSTNEQFF. CDR3 bases: TGTGCCAGCTCACCTCAGGTCTCCACCAATGAGCAGTTCTTC. Variable domain in full (rest from reference TRBV18 and TRBJ2-1): NAGVMQNPRHLVRRRGQEARLRCSPMKGHSHVYWYRQLPEEGLKFMVYLQKENIIDESGMPKERFSAEFPKEGPSILRIQQVVRGDSAAYFCASSPQVSTNEQFFGPGTRLTVL.

The gene calls are TRBV12-5 and TRBJ2-4; 10 bases are a match to TRBD2. J gave up 1 base and V 6 bases, and 6 bases lay outside the gene matches. The CDR3 runs 16 residues. Germline V gene lookup returns CDR1 LGHNT and CDR2 FRNRAP. The CDR3 bases are TGTGCTAGTGGAGCAAGCGGGGGGGCTGCCAAAAACATTCAGTACTTC. This encodes CASGASGGAAKNIQYF.

This chain joins TRBV2 and TRBJ1-1, with D unclear. The V gene's germline CDR1 is SNHLY and CDR2 FYNNEI. This CDR3 is 13 amino acids long. V lost 7 bases to trimming and J lost 1 base, with 10 bases between them. Here the CDR3 DNA reads TGTGCCAGCATCGCTGACAAGAACACTGAAGCTTTCTTT. Its translation is CASIADKNTEAFF.

Concerning this clone itself: The sample has other DNA sequences that encode this CDR3 too. The chain uses TRBV6-6 and TRBJ2-1; the match to TRBD2 covers 11 bases. In germline, CDR1 is MNHNY, CDR2 SVGAGI (reference sequence). Trimming took 8 bases from V and 7 from J; bases not matched to a gene: 4. This CDR3 is 13 amino acids long. The CDR3: CASSSGGRNEQFF. In nucleotides, the CDR3 is TGTGCCAGCTCTAGCGGGGGGAGGAATGAGCAGTTCTTC.

The V gene is TRBV27, the J gene TRBJ2-1; 14 nucleotides agree with TRBD2. Trimming cost V 4 bases and J 0 bases; bases outside gene matches: 8. Germline V CDR1 and CDR2: MNHEY, SMNVEV (reference sequence). The CDR3 runs 19 residues. The CDR3, as DNA: TGTGCCAGCAGTTCCCCCCGGACTAGCGGGGGGAGCTCCTACAATGAGCAGTTCTTC. Amino acids: CASSSPRTSGGSSYNEQFF.

The rearrangement joins TRBV5-4 to TRBJ2-1; tentatively, D is TRBD2 (7 bases). This CDR3 has 15 residues. Germline V lookup: CDR1 SGHNT, CDR2 YYREEE (reference sequence). Trimming removed 4 bases at V and 6 bases at J, with 17 bases between. The CDR3 region is CASSPGGRSTNEQFF. The CDR3 bases are TGTGCCAGCAGCCCCGGGGGGCGATCTACCAATGAGCAGTTCTTC.

The chain combines TRBV6-1 with TRBJ2-3, with 8 positions matching TRBD2. V was clipped by 2 bases and J by 7 bases; unmatched bases: 5. Germline CDR1 MNHNS, CDR2 SASEGT. The CDR3 length is 14 residues. The CDR3, as DNA: TGTGCCAGCAGTGAAAGGCGGGGGGTTAATACGCAGTATTTT. Protein sequence: CASSERRGVNTQYF.

The count of this clone is one. The chain links TRBV4-1 to TRBJ2-1; TRBD2 aligns across 7 bases. Per germline, CDR1 MGHRA and CDR2 YSYEKL. The CDR3 length is 14 residues. Trimming removed 3 bases from V and 8 bases from J; junction bases left unmatched: 7. CDR3 bases: TGCGCCAGCAGCCAGAGACTAGCCCTCGATGAGCAGTTCTTC. The encoded protein is CASSQRLALDEQFF.

This clone was recorded once. The CDR3 region has the DNA TGTGCCAGCAGCCCCGCGGGGGGGCGGAACACCGGGGAGCTGTTTTTT. It yields the protein CASSPAGGRNTGELFF. The J gene is TRBJ2-2, the V gene TRBV5-6; 9 bases agree with TRBD2. This CDR3 has 16 residues. The junction had 5 bases not matched to a gene; V was cut back by 4 bases and J by 1 base. The germline V gene encodes CDR1 SGHDT and CDR2 YYEEEE.

This chain links TRBV7-9 with TRBJ1-2; D not resolved. Germline lookup yields CDR1 SEHNR and CDR2 FQNEAQ (reference sequence). Trimming shortened V by 5 bases and J by 4 bases, and 17 bases separated the two germline ends. There are 15 residues in the CDR3. As DNA, the CDR3 is TGTGCCAGCAGCCTCACTTTCATCCTTTCCTATGGCTACACCTTC. Translation: CASSLTFILSYGYTF.

The rearrangement joins TRBV27 to TRBJ1-1; 9 positions match TRBD1. Germline V gene data show CDR1 as MNHEY and CDR2 as SMNVEV (reference sequence). The ends lost 7 bases at V and 4 bases at J; junction bases unmatched: 13. The CDR3 runs 16 residues. The CDR3 here is CASTPDRGYVGTEAFF. The DNA of the CDR3 is TGTGCCAGCACCCCGGACAGGGGATATGTGGGCACTGAAGCTTTCTTT.

V is TRBV30 and J is TRBJ2-3; maybe TRBD1 (6 bases). Trimming took 2 bases from V and 6 from J, leaving 9 bases between them. The CDR3 loop spans 12 amino acids. Germline lookup yields CDR1 GTSNPN and CDR2 SVGIG (reference sequence). This CDR3 reads CAWSLQGDTQYF. The CDR3 DNA is TGTGCCTGGAGTCTCCAGGGGGATACGCAGTATTTT.

This chain links TRBV11-2 with TRBJ1-1; D is unclear. Trimming took off 4 bases at V and 0 bases at J, with 6 bases between the two ends. The CDR3 is 13 residues long. Germline V gene sequence: CDR1 SGHAT, CDR2 FQNNGV. CDR3 coding DNA: TGTGCCAGCAGCTCAGTAATGAACACTGAAGCTTTCTTT. Residues: CASSSVMNTEAFF.

The J gene is TRBJ1-2, the V gene TRBV9; TRBD1 aligns across 8 bases. Trimming removed 0 bases from V and 1 base from J; junction bases left unmatched: 2. The CDR3 extends over 15 amino acids. Germline CDR1 and CDR2: SGDLS and YYNGEE. CDR3 sequence reads: CASSVAGGSNYGYTF. CDR3 nucleotide sequence: TGTGCCAGCAGCGTAGCAGGGGGCAGTAACTATGGCTACACCTTC.

The chain links TRBV6-1 to TRBJ1-1, with D unresolved. V was shortened by 0 bases and J by 5 bases, with 10 bases between the two germline ends. The length of the CDR3 is 14 residues. In germline, CDR1 is MNHNS, CDR2 SASEGT. As DNA, the CDR3 is TGTGCCAGCAGTGAAGCGGACCGGGGTACTGAAGCTTTCTTT. Amino acid sequence: CASSEADRGTEAFF.

This chain joins TRBV2 and TRBJ1-2, with D uncertain. V gave up 6 bases and J gave up 14 bases, with 16 bases separating them. CDR1 is SNHLY and CDR2 is FYNNEI in the germline V gene. The CDR3 is 11 amino acids. The CDR3 protein is CASREDGLWTF. The CDR3 coding sequence is TGTGCCAGCAGGGAGGACGGTCTGTGGACCTTC.